These T cell receptor beta chains were read from a single sample in a study of graft-versus-host responses after intestinal transplantation. Assay: immunoSEQ multiplex PCR; the TCRdb copy retains only in-frame clones and omits some. In the table there are tens of thousands of clones, around 95% of which are singletons. Their antigens are not known. The sample here was unstimulated CD8+ T cells sorted from spleen or lymph node cells, taken before intestinal transplant. The receptor source for this set is a human donor who received an intestinal transplant. The conserved cysteine and the conserved F or W are not part of the CDR3 here. D genes are given only for firm matches.

J gene,V gene,D gene,CDR3 protein
TRBJ2-3,TRBV7-3,-,ASSLDGVQGTDTQY
TRBJ2-1,TRBV30,-,AWTAAFYNEQF
TRBJ2-3,TRBV28,-,ASSSLTSTGTSATDTQY
TRBJ2-5,TRBV5-1,-,ASSCVCFGHGQETQY
TRBJ2-3,TRBV5-1,-,ASSLDSTDTQY
TRBJ2-3,TRBV5-1,-,ASSLARGLEDTQY
TRBJ2-1,TRBV11-3,TRBD2,ASSPGLAGVENEQF
TRBJ2-5,TRBV11-2,-,ASSAQTGEY
TRBJ1-5,TRBV6-5,-,ASSEWVGRQPQH
TRBJ1-5,TRBV9,-,ASSVGGLNQPQH
TRBJ2-1,TRBV5-1,TRBD1,ASSLTGGAYNEQF
TRBJ2-3,TRBV6-5,TRBD2,ASSWTSGSTDTQY
TRBJ2-2,TRBV11-3,TRBD1,ASSPDRMNTGELF
TRBJ2-7,TRBV30,-,AWSVIGYEQY
TRBJ2-1,TRBV27,-,ASSLSTSYEQF
TRBJ2-5,TRBV27,-,ASSLLARGETQY
TRBJ1-2,TRBV15,-,ATSELRSFSLNYGYT